These T cell receptor beta chains were read from a single sample in a study of cytomegalovirus exposure and HLA in healthy donors. The assay was immunoSEQ multiplex PCR, and TCRdb's table has in-frame clones only and misses some. The sample holds under 200,000 clones, 84% seen once. Input material: PBMCs. These receptor sequences come from a man younger than 30 in good health and CMV-seropositive. CDR3s include the opening cysteine and the closing phenylalanine or tryptophan. Fields, in order: D gene, J gene, V gene, clone size, CDR3 DNA, CDR3 protein. D genes are given only for firm matches. Only some rows state a clone size, as once, few, many or a class for expanded clones.

- | TRBJ2-7 | TRBV5-1 | - | TGCGCCAGCAGCTTGGAGGCAGGAGGTATAGACGAGCAGTACTTC | CASSLEAGGIDEQYF
- | TRBJ2-7 | TRBV9 | once | TGTGCCAGCAGCGTAGCCCAACAGGGTTACGAGCAGTACTTC | CASSVAQQGYEQYF
- | TRBJ2-3 | TRBV7-3 | - | TGTGCCAGCAGCCCAACTAGACAGGCAGATACGCAGTATTTT | CASSPTRQADTQYF
- | TRBJ1-2 | TRBV27 | few | TGTGCCAGCAGTTTGGCACAGAACTATGGCTACACCTTC | CASSLAQNYGYTF
- | TRBJ2-3 | TRBV28 | - | TGTGCCAGCAGCCTGAGAAGCGGGACGCAGTATTTT | CASSLRSGTQYF
TRBD2 | TRBJ2-5 | TRBV10-3 | - | TGTGCCATCAGTGGGAGACCTTCTAGCGGGAAAGGGAAAGAGACCCAGTACTTC | CAISGRPSSGKGKETQYF
- | TRBJ2-2 | TRBV30 | few | TGTGCCTGTTACTACGTCTCGAACACCGGGGAGCTGTTTTTT | CACYYVSNTGELFF
- | TRBJ2-1 | TRBV5-1 | once | TGCGCCAGCAGCGGCGGGACGGCTTTAAATGAGCAGTTCTTC | CASSGGTALNEQFF
- | TRBJ2-7 | TRBV6-5 | - | TGTGCCAGCAGTTACTCGAGCTCCTACGAGCAGTACTTC | CASSYSSSYEQYF
TRBD2 | TRBJ2-1 | TRBV14 | - | TGTGCCAGCAGCCAAACTCCGGGACTAGCGGGGTTTGGTGAGCAGTTCTTC | CASSQTPGLAGFGEQFF
- | TRBJ1-1 | TRBV27 | - | TGTGCCAGCAGACGACCCCCAGGGTACGGCACTGAAGCTTTCTTT | CASRRPPGYGTEAFF
TRBD1 | TRBJ1-2 | TRBV4-3 | - | TGCGCCAGCAGCCAAGATCGACAGGGATATTATGGCTACACCTTC | CASSQDRQGYYGYTF
- | TRBJ1-1 | TRBV2 | - | TGTGCCAGCAGTGTACAGGCGGTTGTGAACACTGAAGCTTTCTTT | CASSVQAVVNTEAFF
TRBD2 | TRBJ2-1 | TRBV2 | - | TGTGCCAGCAGTGCACTAGCGGGACTTCTCAATGAGCAGTTCTTC | CASSALAGLLNEQFF
- | TRBJ2-4 | TRBV30 | few | TGTGCCTGGAGTGGGCGGGACATTCAGTACTTC | CAWSGRDIQYF
- | TRBJ1-2 | TRBV7-9 | - | TGTGCCAGCAGCTCGAATTCGGTAGAAGAGGATGGCTACACCTTC | CASSSNSVEEDGYTF
TRBD2 | TRBJ2-7 | TRBV13 | - | TGTGCCACCCATGGGGTAGCGGGAGCCGGCGAGCAGTACTTC | CATHGVAGAGEQYF
- | TRBJ2-4 | TRBV6-6 | - | TGTGCCAGCACCTCTCGGGACATTCAGTACTTC | CASTSRDIQYF
- | TRBJ2-5 | TRBV6-6 | - | TGTGCCAGCAGTTACCTGCAGGGCCAAGAGACCCAGTACTTC | CASSYLQGQETQYF
TRBD2 | TRBJ2-3 | TRBV5-1 | - | TGCGCCAGCAGCTTGGGTGCTAGCGGGTTTAGCACAGATACGCAGTATTTT | CASSLGASGFSTDTQYF
TRBD1 | TRBJ2-7 | TRBV4-1 | - | TGCGCCAGCAGCCAAGCCGGACAGGGGGCATCCTACGAGCAGTACTTC | CASSQAGQGASYEQYF
TRBD2 | TRBJ2-3 | TRBV6-4 | - | TGTGCCAGCAGTCCTAGCGGGAGGGCGGCAGATACGCAGTATTTT | CASSPSGRAADTQYF
TRBD2 | TRBJ2-1 | TRBV19 | - | TGTGCCAGTAGTAGTACTAGCGGGGGGGCCCGGAATGAGCAGTTCTTC | CASSSTSGGARNEQFF
- | TRBJ2-2 | TRBV15 | - | TGTGCCACCAGCAACGTTCCGGGGTACCGCTACACCGGGGAGCTGTTTTTT | CATSNVPGYRYTGELFF
- | TRBJ1-5 | TRBV2 | - | TGTGCCACTTTGGACACAGTTAGCAATCAGCCCCAGCATTTT | CATLDTVSNQPQHF
- | TRBJ2-7 | TRBV5-4 | - | TGTGCCAGCAGCTTGGAGGCAGGGTCCTACGAGCAGTACTTC | CASSLEAGSYEQYF
TRBD2 | TRBJ2-3 | TRBV9 | - | TGTGCCAGCAGCGTAGACTCGCGGGGGGATACGCAGTATTTT | CASSVDSRGDTQYF
TRBD1 | TRBJ2-7 | TRBV7-7 | - | TGTGCCAGCAGCTTATCAGGGGGCTACGAGCAGTACTTC | CASSLSGGYEQYF
- | TRBJ1-3 | TRBV30 | - | TGTGCCTGGAGCCGAACCAGCTCTGGAAACACCATATATTTT | CAWSRTSSGNTIYF
TRBD2 | TRBJ2-7 | TRBV27 | - | TGTGCCAGCAGCAAACCGGGACTACAAACCTACGAGCAGTACTTC | CASSKPGLQTYEQYF
- | TRBJ2-7 | TRBV6-1 | - | TGTGCCAGCACCCCAGGAATCTACGAGCAGTACTTC | CASTPGIYEQYF
TRBD1 | TRBJ2-1 | TRBV7-2 | - | TGTGCCAGCAGCTCCCGGACAGGAGAGACTTACAATGAGCAGTTCTTC | CASSSRTGETYNEQFF
- | TRBJ2-5 | TRBV19 | - | TGTGCCAGTAGCGCAAAGACACAGGGACAAGAGACCCAGTACTTC | CASSAKTQGQETQYF
- | TRBJ1-5 | TRBV6-5 | once | TGTGCCAGCAGTTACTTTCGGGGTAGCAATCAGCCCCAGCATTTT | CASSYFRGSNQPQHF
- | TRBJ1-2 | TRBV6-5 | - | TGTGCCAGCATAGGGTGGCGGAGAGGGTACTATGGCTACACCTTC | CASIGWRRGYYGYTF
- | TRBJ1-3 | TRBV5-4 | - | TGTGCCAGCAGCTTGGCTCGCACAGGCTCTGGAAACACCATATATTTT | CASSLARTGSGNTIYF
TRBD2 | TRBJ2-5 | TRBV29-1 | - | TGCAGCGTTGGCGGACTAGCCAGGGAGACCCAGTACTTC | CSVGGLARETQYF
- | TRBJ1-4 | TRBV27 | - | TGTGCCAGCAGACGGAATACCGCGGGGGCGAGGAAGGGTGAAAAACTGTTTTTT | CASRRNTAGARKGEKLFF
TRBD2 | TRBJ2-1 | TRBV7-2 | - | TGTGCCAGCAGCTTAGGGCGGGAGGCCTACAATGAGCAGTTCTTC | CASSLGREAYNEQFF
TRBD1 | TRBJ2-7 | TRBV19 | - | TGTGCCAGTAGCACCGGACAGGGAAGGGCCTACGAGCAGTACTTC | CASSTGQGRAYEQYF
TRBD2 | TRBJ2-7 | TRBV28 | - | TGTGCCAGCAGCCTCGGGAGGGACTACGAGCAGTACTTC | CASSLGRDYEQYF
TRBD2 | TRBJ2-6 | TRBV28 | - | TGTGCCAGCAGTCCCGGCAGAGCGGGGGGGGCCAACGTCCTGACTTTC | CASSPGRAGGANVLTF
TRBD1 | TRBJ1-2 | TRBV23-1 | - | TGCGCCAGCAGCTACAGGGGCGTCTATGGCTACACCTTC | CASSYRGVYGYTF
- | TRBJ2-1 | TRBV11-2 | - | TGTGCCAGCAGCTTACGGGGGTTTTACAATGAGCAGTTCTTC | CASSLRGFYNEQFF
- | TRBJ1-1 | TRBV11-2 | - | TGTGCCAGCAGCTTAAGCAGGAGGGGGGGGAACACTGAAGCTTTCTTT | CASSLSRRGGNTEAFF
- | TRBJ2-1 | TRBV27 | once | TGTGCCAGCAGTTTAGTTTTAGCGGTGTGGAATGAGCAGTTCTTC | CASSLVLAVWNEQFF
TRBD1 | TRBJ1-2 | TRBV28 | once | TGTGCCTCCCAAGCCCCCTGGACAGGGGTTAGCGGCTACACCTTC | CASQAPWTGVSGYTF
- | TRBJ2-1 | TRBV14 | - | TGTGCCAGCAGCCAGGTTTTATCCGATAGTGAGCAGTTCTTC | CASSQVLSDSEQFF
- | TRBJ2-1 | TRBV27 | - | TGTGCCAGCAGTTTAATGACAGATTCCTACAATGAGCAGTTCTTC | CASSLMTDSYNEQFF
TRBD1 | TRBJ2-7 | TRBV2 | - | TGTGCCAGCGGGGGACAGGGGGCACACTACGAGCAGTACTTC | CASGGQGAHYEQYF
- | TRBJ1-5 | TRBV11-2 | - | TGTGCCAGCAGCTTAGGGCGGAGCAATCAGCCCCAGCATTTT | CASSLGRSNQPQHF
- | TRBJ2-7 | TRBV21-1 | many | TGTGCCAGCAGGCTTCGGCCTAGTAGCTCCTACGAGCAGTACTTC | CASRLRPSSSYEQYF